This is a list of T cell receptor beta chains from one sample in a study of shared clonotypes between healthy human individuals. Using immunoSEQ multiplex PCR, the repertoire was profiled, and TCRdb retains in-frame clones only, with some absent. The data hold some 2.3 million clones, with 93% observed a single time. The sample was naive CD4+ T cells from PBMCs. These receptors were collected from a man aged 18 to 29 in good health. Some clones in this sample may be carry-over from other donors' samples. The CDR3 runs from the conserved cysteine through the conserved F or W. D genes are given only for firm matches. Clone size appears in some rows only: once, few, many, or a class for an expanded clone.

V gene	clone size	J gene	D gene	CDR3 protein	CDR3 DNA
TRBV11-2	once	TRBJ2-2	NA	CASSLDFRVNTGELFF	TGTGCCAGCAGCTTAGATTTCAGGGTGAACACCGGGGAGCTGTTTTTT
TRBV5-4	NA	TRBJ2-1	TRBD2	CASSLASGRSVNEQFF	TGTGCCAGCAGCTTGGCTAGCGGGAGGAGTGTGAATGAGCAGTTCTTC
TRBV11-2	few	TRBJ1-2	NA	CASSQENYGYTF	TGTGCCAGCAGCCAGGAAAACTATGGCTACACCTTC
TRBV14	NA	TRBJ2-3	NA	CASSQEYRGTDTQYF	TGTGCCAGCAGCCAAGAATACAGGGGCACAGATACGCAGTATTTT
TRBV5-1	NA	TRBJ1-1	TRBD1	CASSWQTGVRTEAFF	TGCGCCAGCAGCTGGCAGACAGGGGTAAGGACTGAAGCTTTCTTT
TRBV25-1	NA	TRBJ2-5	TRBD1	CASSDSPGQGLETQYF	TGTGCCAGCAGTGACTCACCGGGACAGGGGTTGGAGACCCAGTACTTC
TRBV9	NA	TRBJ2-4	NA	CASSPPDTEYKNIQYF	TGTGCCAGCAGCCCCCCGGACACGGAGTACAAAAACATTCAGTACTTC
TRBV6-1	NA	TRBJ2-7	NA	CASIGGGRLYEQYF	TGTGCCAGCATTGGGGGGGGCCGGTTATACGAGCAGTACTTC
TRBV5-4	NA	TRBJ2-5	NA	CASSFGGVLETQYF	TGTGCCAGCAGCTTTGGGGGCGTTCTGGAGACCCAGTACTTC
TRBV6-5	NA	TRBJ1-2	NA	CAGRDRSGGYTF	TGTGCCGGTCGGGACCGGTCCGGGGGCTACACCTTC
TRBV11-2	NA	TRBJ2-7	NA	CASSITLGVTSYEQYF	TGTGCCAGCAGCATAACACTGGGGGTAACCTCCTACGAGCAGTACTTC
TRBV4-2	NA	TRBJ2-3	NA	CASSQAILADGPDTQYF	TGTGCCAGCAGCCAAGCAATTCTAGCAGACGGCCCAGATACGCAGTATTTT
TRBV5-1	NA	TRBJ2-4	NA	CASSLEIGRRGNIQYF	TGCGCCAGCAGCTTGGAGATAGGGAGGAGGGGAAACATTCAGTACTTC
TRBV5-1	NA	TRBJ2-1	TRBD2	CASSLSAGAGNEQFF	TGCGCCAGCAGCTTGTCTGCGGGAGCGGGCAATGAGCAGTTCTTC
TRBV5-6	NA	TRBJ2-7	TRBD1	CASSLGGGEYEQYF	TGTGCCAGCAGCTTGGGAGGGGGCGAATACGAGCAGTACTTC
TRBV7-9	few	TRBJ1-1	NA	CASSAAFF	TGTGCCAGCAGCGCGGCTTTCTTT
TRBV11-3	NA	TRBJ2-1	TRBD1	CASSYGQDRVDNEQFF	TGTGCCAGCAGCTATGGGCAGGACAGGGTGGACAATGAGCAGTTCTTC
TRBV6-5	NA	TRBJ1-2	TRBD1	CASSYSGQGGYGYTF	TGTGCCAGCAGTTACTCGGGACAGGGTGGTTATGGCTACACCTTC
TRBV28	NA	TRBJ1-1	TRBD1	CASSFRGRENTEAFF	TGTGCCAGCAGTTTTAGGGGGCGGGAGAACACTGAAGCTTTCTTT
TRBV5-1	NA	TRBJ2-7	NA	CASTPIGTPGPYEQYF	TGCGCCAGCACACCTATAGGGACACCGGGTCCCTACGAGCAGTACTTC
TRBV19	NA	TRBJ1-2	NA	CASSMGAGPPNYGYTF	TGTGCCAGTAGTATGGGGGCAGGACCCCCTAACTATGGCTACACCTTC
TRBV28	NA	TRBJ1-2	NA	CASRDGNYGYTF	TGTGCCAGCCGGGACGGCAACTATGGCTACACCTTC